In its sample, the clone carrying this T cell receptor (beta chain) was seen once. The antigen remains unidentified. This sample is drawn from a study of OX40 agonist ivuxolimab in advanced cancers. Looking at the study overall: In this cohort, patients received ivuxolimab, an agonistic anti-OX40 (CD134) antibody. Partial responses were achieved by three patients, of whom one had hepatocellular carcinoma and two had cutaneous melanoma.

From germline, CDR1 is LNHDA and CDR2 SQIVND (reference sequence). This CDR3 is built from 16 residues. Trimming at V came to 6 bases and at J to 4 bases, leaving 10 bases not matched to a gene. Clones were read by immunoSEQ multiplex PCR, and TCRdb kept only the in-frame ones, dropping some. Of 60,000 to 95,000 clones listed, around 84% are singletons. Study-level points and caveats: In CD8+ T cells, expanded clones were on average more numerous than in CD4+. Near-lowest levels of clonal expansion characterized partial responders at 0.1-3.0 mg/kg.

The clonotype originates from an adult with an advanced solid tumor such as melanoma, head and neck, liver or kidney cancer. The sequencing used CD4+ or CD8+ T cells sorted from blood, collected in a trial of the OX40 agonist ivuxolimab. This rearrangement joins TRBV19 to TRBJ2-2; 8 nucleotides line up with TRBD2. This CDR3 reads CASSKFSAGGTGELFF. CDR3 sequence (DNA): TGTGCCAGTAGCAAGTTCAGTGCGGGAGGCACCGGGGAGCTGTTTTTT.